The 20 T cell receptor beta chains listed next were all sequenced from one sample in a study of blood T cells in healthy people across ages. The authors ran a second PCR of roughly 6 to 12 cycles using a sample-barcoded 5' primer and a J-beta primer mix. In TCRdb, the 5' RACE reads were re-called with MiXCR into one record per CDR3 protein. The table has some 1,500,000 distinct CDR3 sequences, 35% to 45% seen once. What was sequenced was blood. The source is a woman aged 18-30 years in good health.

The chain uses TRBV7-9 and TRBJ2-5, with D perhaps matching TRBD1 or TRBD2 (6 bases each). The DNA end lines up better with TRBJ2-1; the J call may be wrong. This CDR3 contains 14 residues. The germline CDR1 and CDR2 sequences are SEHNR and FQNEAQ (reference sequence). CDR3 DNA: TGTGCCAGCAGCTTACATCGGGGGCAAGAGACCCAGTTCTTC. This sequence encodes CASSLHRGQETQFF.

This clonotype has a single count. The chain has TRBV7-9 and TRBJ1-1; no clear D. This CDR3 comprises 14 residues. Per germline, CDR1 SEHNR and CDR2 FQNEAQ (reference sequence). V lost 8 bases and J lost 4, with 17 bases in between. The CDR3 protein is CASGTSPGGTEAFF. In DNA form, the CDR3 reads TGTGCCAGCGGCACTAGTCCAGGAGGCACTGAAGCTTTCTTT.

The chain combines TRBV15 with TRBJ2-3; TRBD1 aligns across 7 bases. The CDR3 runs to 15 residues. From germline, CDR1 is LNHNV and CDR2 YYDKDF (reference sequence). V was clipped by 5 bases and J by 3 bases; unmatched bases: 8. CDR3 DNA sequence: TGTGCCACCAGCGCCCGCACAGGGGCGACAGATACGCAGTATTTT. Translation: CATSARTGATDTQYF.

The V and J genes are TRBV5-1 and TRBJ1-2; D gene uncertain. Germline CDR1 SGHRS, CDR2 YFSETQ. Trimming shortened V by 0 bases and J by 2 bases, and 11 bases separated the two germline ends. The CDR3 covers 15 residues. CDR3 amino acids: CASSLEGSANYGYTF. DNA of the CDR3: TGCGCCAGCAGCTTGGAAGGCAGCGCGAACTATGGCTACACCTTC.

This chain links TRBV12-3 or TRBV12-4 with TRBJ2-1, with D perhaps TRBD2 (6 bases). Trimming took off 3 bases at V and 6 bases at J, with 12 bases between the two ends. The CDR3 extends over 14 amino acids. The CDR3 nucleotides read TGTGCCAGCAGTTTTGGCGGGATCGGCAATGAGCAGTTCTTC. Protein sequence: CASSFGGIGNEQFF.

V gene TRBV6-5 combines with J gene TRBJ1-1; D remains ambiguous. Between the trimmed V and J ends, which lost 0 bases and 5 bases, there was a span of 19 bases. The CDR3 consists of 17 residues. Looked up from germline, CDR1 is MNHEY and CDR2 is SVGAGI. Here the CDR3 reads CASSYSGDLVLKTEAFF. The CDR3 region has the DNA TGTGCCAGCAGTTACTCAGGAGATTTAGTGTTAAAAACTGAAGCTTTCTTT.

This clonotype was seen just once. This rearrangement joins TRBV20-1 to TRBJ1-1; 8 bases match TRBD1. In germline, CDR1 is DFQATT, CDR2 SNEGSKA (reference sequence). The CDR3 runs to 14 residues. The V segment lost 5 bases and the J segment 8 bases; nucleotides outside the gene matches: 13. The CDR3 DNA reads as TGCAGTGCTGAACCGCCGGACAGGGAAACGGAAGCTTTCTTT. This translates into CSAEPPDRETEAFF.

A remark on this clonotype: A junction end diverges from the germline sequence, so it may reflect a read error. CDR3 in DNA: TGTGCCAGCAGCCTTTTTAGGGTAAACAATGATCAGTTCTTC. Translation gives CASSLFRVNNDQFF. The chain recombines TRBV7-9 with TRBJ2-1, with D unresolved. The CDR3 loop spans 14 amino acids. Germline V gives CDR1 SEHNR, CDR2 FQNEAQ (reference sequence).

The gene calls are TRBV28 and TRBJ2-7, with D perhaps matching TRBD2 (7 bases). Germline V gene sequence: CDR1 MDHEN, CDR2 SYDVKM. The V end was cut by 2 bases, the J end by 0 bases, with 14 bases between. The CDR3 has 16 amino acids. CDR3 protein: CASSLGGAYNSYEQYF. The CDR3 region has the DNA TGTGCCAGCAGTTTAGGGGGGGCGTACAACTCCTACGAGCAGTACTTC.

This clonotype was counted between two and nine times. V gene TRBV27 combines with J gene TRBJ2-7; 8 bases are a match to TRBD1. The CDR3 sequence is 14 residues long. With V trimmed by 7 bases and J by 6 bases, 11 bases remained unmatched. CDR1 and CDR2 from the germline V gene are MNHEY and SMNVEV (reference sequence). The CDR3 is CASNPTGGLIEQYF. DNA for the CDR3: TGTGCCAGCAATCCCACAGGGGGTTTAATCGAGCAGTACTTC.

The gene calls are TRBV20-1 and TRBJ2-3; D is possibly TRBD1 (5 bases). The V end lost 5 bases, the J end lost 3 bases, and 12 bases lay between the germline ends. Germline values: CDR1 DFQATT, CDR2 SNEGSKA (reference sequence). The CDR3 is 13 amino acids. As DNA, the CDR3 is TGCAGTGCTGAACAGGTCGTTACAGATACGCAGTATTTT. Protein: CSAEQVVTDTQYF.

The chain recombines TRBV11-3 with TRBJ2-4, with D possibly called TRBD1 or TRBD2 (6 bases each). The CDR3 spans 16 residues. Germline V gene lookup returns CDR1 SGHNT and CDR2 YENEEA. V lost 1 base and J 6 bases, leaving 16 bases between the germline ends. DNA of the CDR3: TGTGCCAGCAGCTTAGGAGATTCCGGGGGCGGAAACATTCAGTACTTC. It encodes CASSLGDSGGGNIQYF.

In its sample, this clonotype was seen a few times. The chain recombines TRBV9 with TRBJ1-1, with a possible D match to TRBD1 (6 bases). Trimming cost V 3 bases and J 1 base, with 7 bases left between them. CDR3 length: 13 residues. Per germline, CDR1 SGDLS and CDR2 YYNGEE. The DNA for the CDR3 is TGTGCCAGCAGCGGCAGGGGGAACACTGAAGCTTTCTTT. Protein sequence: CASSGRGNTEAFF.

The V and J genes are TRBV4-1 and TRBJ2-1; tentatively, D is TRBD1 (6 bases). In germline, CDR1 is MGHRA, CDR2 YSYEKL. Trimming left V 3 bases short and J 10 bases short, with 22 bases between. CDR3 length equals 16 residues. The CDR3 loop is CASSQPRVQGTYEQFF. DNA of the CDR3: TGCGCCAGCAGCCAGCCGAGGGTACAGGGTACCTACGAGCAGTTCTTC.

CDR3 coding DNA: TGTGCCAGCAGCCCCCGGGGGGGATGGGATCAGCCCCAGCATTTT. Translated: CASSPRGGWDQPQHF. The rearrangement uses TRBV7-9 and TRBJ1-5; D is possibly TRBD1 (5 bases). The CDR3 totals 15 residues. The germline gives CDR1 SEHNR, CDR2 FQNEAQ (reference sequence). The ends were cut back, 5 bases at V and 5 bases at J, with 16 bases in the middle.

This clonotype was detected a few times. The J gene is TRBJ1-6, the V gene TRBV2, with TRBD1 matching 7 bases. The V gene's germline CDR1 is SNHLY and CDR2 FYNNEI. CDR3 size: 15 residues. Trimming removed 5 bases from V and 7 bases from J; junction bases left unmatched: 8. The DNA for the CDR3 is TGTGCCAGCAGTCCCAGGACAGGTTTGAATTCACCCCTCCACTTT. This encodes CASSPRTGLNSPLHF.

This clonotype was found a few times. This rearrangement joins TRBV6-5 to TRBJ2-2; D might be TRBD1 (5 bases). This CDR3 is built from 14 residues. CDR1 and CDR2 from the germline V gene are MNHEY and SVGAGI. With 11 bases removed from V and 0 bases from J, the gap between germline ends came to 13 bases. The CDR3 sequence is CASGKGPNTGELFF. As DNA, the CDR3 is TGTGCCTCAGGGAAGGGGCCGAACACCGGGGAGCTGTTTTTT.

Details on this clonotype: A much larger clonotype is one base distant, so this may be a read error. V usage is TRBV4-3 and J usage is TRBJ1-2; D uncertain. Germline values: CDR1 LGHNA, CDR2 YSLEER. V shed 0 bases and J shed 8 bases, with 13 bases lying between them. CDR3 length equals 14 residues. CDR3 sequence: CASSQDRLRSGYTF. CDR3 nucleotides: TGCGCCAGCAGCCAAGATCGGCTCAGGAGCGGCTACACCTTC.

This rearrangement joins TRBV7-2 to TRBJ1-2; no reliable D call. V lost 5 bases, J lost 8 bases, and 18 bases lay in between. Germline CDR1 is SGHTA and CDR2 is FQGNSA. CDR3 length equals 14 residues. CDR3 sequence reads: CASSPDPHLGGYTF. CDR3 coding DNA: TGTGCCAGCAGCCCGGACCCTCACCTAGGAGGCTACACCTTC.

This clonotype has just a few counts. Mismatch with germline at one junction end may stem from a read error. The J gene is TRBJ1-1, the V gene TRBV25-1; no clear D. This CDR3 comprises 13 residues. Germline lookup yields CDR1 MGHDK and CDR2 SYGVNS. CDR3 region: CASSEAVTTEAFF. CDR3 in DNA: TGTGCCAGCAGTGAGGCAGTGACCACTGAGGCTTTCTTT.